This TCR beta chain appears in the sequencing data of a study of tumor-infiltrating lymphocytes in localized non-small cell lung cancer. Looked up from germline, CDR1 is MNHEY and CDR2 is SMNVEV (reference sequence). The CDR3 is 13 amino acids. Trimming pared 5 bases from V and 4 bases from J, leaving 11 bases between. The method was immunoSEQ multiplex PCR; TCRdb's version includes in-frame clones alone and lacks a portion of them. Among 20,000 to 25,000 clones, around 64% were seen once, and the ten largest hold under 6%. V gene TRBV27 combines with J gene TRBJ1-2; maybe TRBD1 (6 bases). Sequencing was performed on lung tumor tissue. The receptor was isolated from a human donor with non-small cell lung cancer. The CDR3 reads CASSQGQSYGYTF. CDR3 DNA: TGTGCCAGCAGTCAAGGACAGAGCTATGGCTACACCTTC.